This is a list of T cell receptor beta chains from one sample in a study of T cells after yellow fever vaccination. A single record per CDR3 protein comes from TCRdb applying MiXCR to the 5' RACE reads. The data show about 260,000 distinct CDR3 sequences, 5.2% seen once. The sample in question was CD4+ T cells sorted from PBMCs, obtained on the day of the yellow fever booster vaccination. The receptors derive from a man between 18 and 35 years old who received the YFV17D yellow fever vaccine. CDR3s leave out the opening cysteine and the closing phenylalanine or tryptophan. Fields, in order: CDR3 protein, V gene.

cdr3_aa: ASSEDRRGGRETQY
v_call: TRBV25-1

cdr3_aa: ASSFPPENSGDQETQY
v_call: TRBV7-6

cdr3_aa: ASRSGTGERNEQF
v_call: TRBV6-6

cdr3_aa: SARFGNPFGSPLH
v_call: TRBV20-1

cdr3_aa: ASSQDRRDSGEQF
v_call: TRBV4-3

cdr3_aa: ASSVTGGSSYNEQF
v_call: TRBV9

cdr3_aa: ASSWRVETQY
v_call: TRBV7-2

cdr3_aa: ASRGTGNTEAF
v_call: TRBV10-3

cdr3_aa: ASSFDRGSYNEQF
v_call: TRBV7-2

cdr3_aa: ASSQGLRDSYEQY
v_call: TRBV12-3/TRBV12-4

cdr3_aa: ASSLLSGGFTGELF
v_call: TRBV12-3/TRBV12-4

cdr3_aa: ASSYVQGALEDEKLF
v_call: TRBV6-2/TRBV6-3

cdr3_aa: ASSFGLVSADTQY
v_call: TRBV12-3/TRBV12-4

cdr3_aa: ASSQEVGVSEQF
v_call: TRBV4-2

cdr3_aa: ASSLGGQGSQPQH
v_call: TRBV5-6

cdr3_aa: ASSLAPSQETQY
v_call: TRBV7-2

cdr3_aa: ASSFKPSGYQETQY
v_call: TRBV12-3/TRBV12-4

cdr3_aa: ASSPLVGFPLH
v_call: TRBV9

cdr3_aa: ASSVDLAGGSFSYNEQF
v_call: TRBV9

cdr3_aa: ATSRALTRGEKLF
v_call: TRBV15

cdr3_aa: AWSVGATDTQY
v_call: TRBV30

cdr3_aa: ASSVGTETQY
v_call: TRBV2

cdr3_aa: SARDPRDSPYEKLF
v_call: TRBV20-1

cdr3_aa: ASSFRVGELF
v_call: TRBV27

cdr3_aa: ASSWQRPDEQY
v_call: TRBV5-1

cdr3_aa: ASSPGHLAQPQH
v_call: TRBV5-1

cdr3_aa: ASSSSSGINTGELF
v_call: TRBV7-3

cdr3_aa: ASSLRVAGTEAF
v_call: TRBV9

cdr3_aa: ASSLEGNIAKNIQY
v_call: TRBV5-1

cdr3_aa: SARILNSGTDTQY
v_call: TRBV20-1

cdr3_aa: ASSPWTAMNTEAF
v_call: TRBV18

cdr3_aa: ASSQPAGANTGELF
v_call: TRBV4-1

cdr3_aa: ASNSQLRTGELF
v_call: TRBV11-2

cdr3_aa: ASSYLGGYEQY
v_call: TRBV6-5

cdr3_aa: ASSPDLNEKLF
v_call: TRBV12-3/TRBV12-4

cdr3_aa: ASSLARLTSYNEQF
v_call: TRBV7-9

cdr3_aa: ASSFGQGNEKLF
v_call: TRBV5-1

cdr3_aa: ASSTGGGTDTQY
v_call: TRBV19

cdr3_aa: ASSLGTETQY
v_call: TRBV2

cdr3_aa: SVVSPRGQGRDEQF
v_call: TRBV29-1

cdr3_aa: SVGGRSSTDTQY
v_call: TRBV29-1

cdr3_aa: ASSYPTGRQETQY
v_call: TRBV6-6

cdr3_aa: ASSPSGGANTEAF
v_call: TRBV18

cdr3_aa: ASSQDLRVSGQETQY
v_call: TRBV4-3

cdr3_aa: ASSQDSGVVYGYT
v_call: TRBV4-2

cdr3_aa: ASSTTSGGSTDTQY
v_call: TRBV5-4

cdr3_aa: ASSLEAITSTDTQY
v_call: TRBV7-9

cdr3_aa: SARSGGYGYT
v_call: TRBV20-1

cdr3_aa: ATGTADTQY
v_call: TRBV10-3

cdr3_aa: ASTITGTTGAEAF
v_call: TRBV6-5

cdr3_aa: ASGRDRGSNEQF
v_call: TRBV12-5

cdr3_aa: ASSLRILNQPQH
v_call: TRBV7-2

cdr3_aa: ASSRDRVGHQPQH
v_call: TRBV12-3/TRBV12-4

cdr3_aa: ASSPVGVPGGSSETQY
v_call: TRBV7-2

cdr3_aa: ASRGGGAGELF
v_call: TRBV2

cdr3_aa: ASSFSGVSEAF
v_call: TRBV11-2

cdr3_aa: ASSLDREPYEQY
v_call: TRBV7-2

cdr3_aa: SARPGQSSYNSPLH
v_call: TRBV20-1